The sequence of this TCR beta chain was determined in a study of cytotoxic CD8 clonotypes in ibrutinib-treated CLL. Data came from immunoSEQ multiplex PCR; TCRdb stores just in-frame clones and leaves some out. The table shows fewer than 400,000 clones, with 67% occurring only once. Per germline, CDR1 MNHEY and CDR2 SMNVEV (reference sequence). CDR3 size: 13 residues. V lost 5 bases to trimming and J lost 11 bases; unmatched junction nucleotides: 8. The sequencing here drew on PBMCs, taken after 36 months of ibrutinib treatment. The sequence was collected from a human donor with chronic lymphocytic leukemia. J is TRBJ2-1 and V is TRBV27; 8 bases map to TRBD2. CDR3: CASSPRVAGKQFF. The CDR3 coding sequence is TGTGCCAGCAGTCCACGCGTAGCGGGGAAGCAGTTCTTC.